Sequencing of this T cell receptor (beta chain) was carried out in a study of blood T cell repertoires in COVID-19. Study summary: Samples taken during acute and convalescent COVID-19 were collected in the United States, Italy and Spain. T cells, B-cell-depleted T cells, or PBMCs supplied cDNA or gDNA.

This clone came up a few times. Under the authors' procedure: Amplified reference gene primers provided the basis for estimating nucleated cell counts. Repertoires were generated with immunoSEQ multiplex PCR, while TCRdb's copy carries only in-frame clones and drops some. V and J calls and clone size are those listed in that table; D and trimming were worked out from the DNA. The sample includes 1,500 to 2,000 clones, around 84% of them seen just once. Germline V gene lookup returns CDR1 MNHEY and CDR2 SMNVEV (reference sequence). This CDR3 spans 12 amino acids. Trimming stripped 6 bases from V and 14 bases from J, with 17 bases between.

The specimen was peripheral blood. This chain links TRBV27 with TRBJ2-1; tentatively, D is TRBD1 (6 bases). The receptor comes from a man aged 65 to 79 with active COVID-19. CDR3 in amino acids: CASSQGTFPEFF. As DNA, the CDR3 is TGTGCCAGCAGCCAGGGGACCTTCCCCGAGTTCTTC.